These T cell receptor beta chains were read from a single sample in a study of graft-versus-host responses after intestinal transplantation. Assay: immunoSEQ multiplex PCR; the TCRdb copy retains only in-frame clones and omits some. This sample has fewer than 50,000 clones, with roughly 84% found just once. No antigen has been identified for these receptors. The sample was unstimulated CD4+ T cells sorted from spleen or lymph node cells, taken before transplant. The source of these receptors is a human donor who was the organ donor for an intestinal transplant. Both conserved end residues are trimmed from each CDR3.

CDR3 protein: ASSQFTETGGRGYT
J gene: TRBJ1-2
V gene: TRBV23-1

CDR3 protein: ASSFQGLAGGTYEQY
J gene: TRBJ2-7
V gene: TRBV7-9

CDR3 protein: ASSPIGDRVGNTIY
J gene: TRBJ1-3
V gene: TRBV18

CDR3 protein: ASSRGLAGTYEQY
J gene: TRBJ2-7
V gene: TRBV19

CDR3 protein: ASMGLAETQY
J gene: TRBJ2-5
V gene: TRBV6-6

CDR3 protein: ASSFAGLSYEQY
J gene: TRBJ2-7
V gene: TRBV5-1

CDR3 protein: ASGGQGYGYT
J gene: TRBJ1-2
V gene: TRBV12-5

CDR3 protein: ASSLGGQGTSYGYT
J gene: TRBJ1-2
V gene: TRBV5-4

CDR3 protein: ASSQAGSNQPQH
J gene: TRBJ1-5
V gene: TRBV7-6

CDR3 protein: ASSPLAGDEQY
J gene: TRBJ2-7
V gene: TRBV18

CDR3 protein: AWTRGGIGTDTQY
J gene: TRBJ2-3
V gene: TRBV30

CDR3 protein: AWSRGHRYEQY
J gene: TRBJ2-7
V gene: TRBV30

CDR3 protein: ASSEALGQGEPQH
J gene: TRBJ1-5
V gene: TRBV6-1

CDR3 protein: ASSHRGEKLF
J gene: TRBJ1-4
V gene: TRBV6-1

CDR3 protein: ASSQYRVSNYGYT
J gene: TRBJ1-2
V gene: TRBV4-1

CDR3 protein: ASSYTQGNSGNTIY
J gene: TRBJ1-3
V gene: TRBV6-5

CDR3 protein: ASRMGGYNGRAANEQF
J gene: TRBJ2-1
V gene: TRBV5-4

CDR3 protein: AWRVRGGRTEAF
J gene: TRBJ1-1
V gene: TRBV30

CDR3 protein: ASSRRHNEQF
J gene: TRBJ2-1
V gene: TRBV7-6